Listed here is a single T cell receptor beta chain. Antigen: not known. The data stem from a study of cytomegalovirus exposure and HLA in healthy donors. Study-level background: The platform used for the 110 or so validation repertoires matched that of the roughly 670 first-cohort repertoires, a later analysis reported.

Study findings and constraints: The tendency of first-cohort TCR clusters to co-occur in the roughly 110 validation repertoires emerged from a later analysis. For cytomegalovirus status, the classifier reportedly gave diagnoses with high specificity and sensitivity.

Using immunoSEQ multiplex PCR, the repertoire was profiled, and TCRdb retains in-frame clones only, with some absent. Here the sample spans about 140,000 clones, 80% to 90% being singletons. There are 13 residues in the CDR3. Trimming shortened V by 7 bases and J by 2 bases, and 11 bases separated the two germline ends. Germline V gene sequence: CDR1 ENHRY, CDR2 SYGVKD. This receptor was taken from a man younger than 30 in good health and CMV-seronegative. The rearrangement links TRBV10-3 to TRBJ1-1, with D unclear. The specimen was PBMCs. CDR3 protein: CAITPVQNTEAFF. DNA for the CDR3: TGTGCCATCACCCCGGTCCAAAACACTGAAGCTTTCTTT.